A single sample is the source of the 32 T cell receptor beta chains below, sequenced in a study of cytomegalovirus exposure and HLA in healthy donors (dated by TCRdb to 2015 to 2018). Libraries were built with the immunoSEQ multiplex PCR assay. For the multiplex PCR, a mixture combining 60 forward primers for TCR Vbeta segments and 13 reverse primers for TCR Jbeta segments was used. Not all clones reach the TCRdb copy of this immuneACCESS table, which keeps in-frame sequences only. Checked studies attribute under half of the gap to unresolved V genes and leave the rest unexplained. Present in this sample are around 140,000 clones, approximately 80% of which were seen just once. Less than 2% of the sample is in the top ten clones. Sequencing used PBMCs. All receptors derive from a female donor in good health and CMV-seropositive.

There are a few counts of this clone. V is TRBV27 and J is TRBJ2-2; D remains ambiguous. The ends were cut back, 3 bases at V and 5 bases at J, with 4 bases in the middle. This CDR3 comprises 12 residues. Germline-derived CDR1 and CDR2 are MNHEY and SMNVEV (reference sequence). The CDR3 coding sequence is TGTGCCAGCAGTTTCCTAACCGGGGAGCTGTTTTTT. Its protein is CASSFLTGELFF.

The chain carries TRBV5-1 and TRBJ2-3; no clear D gene. V was cut by 0 bases and J by 0 bases, with 5 bases left in between. The CDR3 is made up of 14 amino acids. Germline CDR1 SGHRS, CDR2 YFSETQ. The CDR3 reads CASSLASSTDTQYF. CDR3 bases: TGCGCCAGCAGCTTGGCGAGTAGCACAGATACGCAGTATTTT.

This clone was seen once. The chain joins TRBV19 to TRBJ2-5; maybe TRBD2 (6 bases). V was cut by 6 bases and J by 2 bases, with 10 bases left in between. The germline V gene has CDR1 LNHDA and CDR2 SQIVND (reference sequence). The CDR3 sequence is 13 residues long. The CDR3 protein is CASRRGRQETQYF. The CDR3 DNA follows: TGTGCCAGTAGGCGGGGACGGCAAGAGACCCAGTACTTC.

The chain uses TRBV29-1 and TRBJ1-1; D is undetermined. Germline V gene lookup returns CDR1 SQVTM and CDR2 ANQGSEA. The CDR3 length is 14 residues. Trimming pared 4 bases from V and 0 bases from J, leaving 12 bases between. CDR3 loop: CSVAVGGLNTEAFF. CDR3 sequence (DNA): TGCAGCGTTGCTGTCGGAGGGCTGAACACTGAAGCTTTCTTT.

The chain has TRBV5-4 and TRBJ1-3; 7 nucleotides align to TRBD1. CDR1 SGHNT and CDR2 YYREEE come from the germline V gene (reference sequence). J lost 2 bases, V lost 4 bases, and 3 bases had no gene match. The CDR3 loop spans 14 amino acids. CDR3 sequence reads: CASSQDRTGNTIYF. The CDR3 DNA sequence: TGTGCCAGCAGCCAGGACAGGACTGGAAACACCATATATTTT. The variable domain in full, with the rest retrieved from reference TRBV5-4 and TRBJ1-3, is ETGVTQSPTHLIKTRGQQVTLRCSSQSGHNTVSWYQQALGQGPQFIFQYYREEENGRGNFPPRFSGLQFPNYSSELNVNALELDDSALYLCASSQDRTGNTIYFGEGSWLTVV.

The chain combines TRBV5-6 with TRBJ1-1, with a possible D match to TRBD1 (5 bases). The germline gives CDR1 SGHDT, CDR2 YYEEEE. The V gene lost 5 bases and the J gene lost 5 bases, with 19 bases spanning the gap. There are 15 residues in the CDR3. The CDR3 here is CASRRWDRRGTEAFF. The CDR3 DNA sequence: TGTGCCAGCAGGCGCTGGGACCGGCGGGGGACTGAAGCTTTCTTT.

The chain has TRBV6-1 and TRBJ1-1, with a possible D match to TRBD1 (5 bases). The V end lost 4 bases, the J end lost 3 bases, and 6 bases lay between the germline ends. Germline V lookup: CDR1 MNHNS, CDR2 SASEGT. The CDR3 is made up of 12 amino acids. CDR3 protein: CASSGQHTEAFF. The CDR3 DNA reads TGTGCCAGCAGTGGACAGCACACTGAAGCTTTCTTT.

The chain is built from TRBV6-1 and TRBJ2-2; D perhaps matches TRBD1 (6 bases). Germline V gene sequence: CDR1 MNHNS, CDR2 SASEGT. Trimming removed 9 bases from V and 6 bases from J, with 14 bases in between. The CDR3 has 13 residues. The CDR3 sequence: CASLRQDPGELFF. Written as DNA, the CDR3 is TGTGCCAGTCTAAGACAGGATCCCGGGGAGCTGTTTTTT.

The chain carries TRBV4-1 and TRBJ2-3; D perhaps matches TRBD1 (6 bases). Trimming took off 1 base at V and 1 base at J, with 9 bases between the two ends. CDR3 length: 15 amino acids. Germline CDR1 is MGHRA and CDR2 is YSYEKL. This CDR3 reads CASSQVEGGTDTQYF. CDR3 nucleotides: TGCGCCAGCAGCCAAGTAGAGGGGGGCACAGATACGCAGTATTTT.

The rearrangement uses TRBV7-2 and TRBJ2-6; a possible D gene is TRBD1 (6 bases). From germline, CDR1 is SGHTA and CDR2 FQGNSA. V was clipped by 6 bases and J by 0 bases, with 18 bases between them. This CDR3 contains 18 residues. DNA for the CDR3: TGTGCCAGCAGTCTCGGAACAGGGAAGAGCTCTGGGGCCAACGTCCTGACTTTC. This translates into CASSLGTGKSSGANVLTF.

The chain has TRBV27 and TRBJ2-3; 9 bases line up with TRBD1. Trimming at V came to 10 bases and at J to 2 bases, leaving 10 bases not matched to a gene. Germline V gene lookup returns CDR1 MNHEY and CDR2 SMNVEV (reference sequence). There are 15 residues in the CDR3. The CDR3, as DNA: TGTGCCACCTCGAAGGGACAGGGATCCACAGATACGCAGTATTTT. This codes for CATSKGQGSTDTQYF.

The rearrangement uses TRBV6-6 and TRBJ2-5; 7 bases agree with TRBD1. Germline values: CDR1 MNHNY, CDR2 SVGAGI (reference sequence). The length of the CDR3 is 13 residues. J was trimmed by 5 bases and V by 5 bases; bases with no gene match: 5. This chain's CDR3 is CASSRQGRETQYF. In nucleotides, the CDR3 is TGTGCCAGCAGTCGACAGGGTCGGGAGACCCAGTACTTC.

In DNA form, the CDR3 reads TGTGCCAGCAGCACTCCGGGACAATATGGCTACACCTTC. Translating it yields CASSTPGQYGYTF. V and J are TRBV5-4 and TRBJ1-2; tentative D call: TRBD1 (6 bases). The CDR3 extends over 13 amino acids. Germline CDR1 is SGHNT and CDR2 is YYREEE (reference sequence). V dropped 4 bases and J dropped 5 bases, with 12 bases sitting between them.

V and J are TRBV9 and TRBJ2-7, with 12 bases aligning to TRBD1. J lost 1 base, V lost 4 bases, and 3 bases had no gene match. The germline CDR1 and CDR2 sequences are SGDLS and YYNGEE. The CDR3 contains 15 residues. CDR3 region: CASSKGQGASYEQYF. CDR3 nucleotide sequence: TGTGCCAGCAGCAAGGGACAGGGGGCTTCCTACGAGCAGTACTTC.

The DNA for the CDR3 is TGTGCCAGCAGCCCACCAGGACAGGGGGCTTTCGAGCAGTACTTC. Its protein is CASSPPGQGAFEQYF. The chain carries TRBV9 and TRBJ2-7; 11 positions match TRBD1. CDR3 length equals 15 residues. Per germline, CDR1 SGDLS and CDR2 YYNGEE. The V segment lost 4 bases and the J segment 6 bases; nucleotides outside the gene matches: 9.

V gene TRBV29-1 combines with J gene TRBJ2-2, with D possibly being TRBD1 (6 bases). In germline, CDR1 is SQVTM, CDR2 ANQGSEA. The germline V and J ends were trimmed by 6 bases and 5 bases, with 7 bases remaining between them. The CDR3 runs to 11 residues. The CDR3 spells CSVGQTGELFF. CDR3 coding DNA: TGCAGCGTAGGACAGACCGGGGAGCTGTTTTTT.

This clone was seen only a few times. The chain recombines TRBV10-3 with TRBJ1-4; TRBD1 matches 7 bases. This CDR3 is 12 amino acids long. Germline CDR1 and CDR2: ENHRY and SYGVKD. The DNA for the CDR3 is TGTGCGGTCGGGACAGATGAAGAAAAACTGTTTTTT. Its translation is CAVGTDEEKLFF.

The table lists this clone with a few counts. The rearrangement links TRBV5-6 to TRBJ2-5; D is ambiguous. Deletions cut 4 bases from V and 0 bases from J, with 13 bases between. This CDR3 comprises 15 residues. Germline V gives CDR1 SGHDT, CDR2 YYEEEE. This CDR3 is CASSPPEADQETQYF. The CDR3 DNA follows: TGTGCCAGCAGCCCCCCTGAGGCAGACCAAGAGACCCAGTACTTC.

The rearrangement links TRBV5-1 to TRBJ2-3, with 9 bases fitting TRBD1. The CDR3 covers 15 residues. Trimming cost V 3 bases and J 4 bases; bases outside gene matches: 6. From germline, CDR1 is SGHRS and CDR2 YFSETQ. The CDR3 DNA sequence: TGCGCCAGCAGCTCCTCCGGGACAGGGTCAGATACGCAGTATTTT. Protein sequence: CASSSSGTGSDTQYF.

The chain is built from TRBV27 and TRBJ2-7, with 10 bases aligning to TRBD1. Trimming cost V 5 bases and J 6 bases; bases outside gene matches: 7. Germline lookup yields CDR1 MNHEY and CDR2 SMNVEV (reference sequence). The CDR3 length is 14 residues. CDR3 loop: CASSARDRGFEQYF. For the CDR3, the DNA is TGTGCCAGCAGTGCCCGGGACAGGGGCTTCGAGCAGTACTTC.

The rearrangement uses TRBV7-7 and TRBJ2-3; D unresolved. Trimming took off 6 bases at V and 2 bases at J, with 3 bases between the two ends. Looked up from germline, CDR1 is SSHAT and CDR2 is FNYEAQ (reference sequence). The CDR3 runs to 11 residues. CDR3 sequence (DNA): TGTGCCAGCAGTCTCACAGATACGCAGTATTTT. Translated, it gives CASSLTDTQYF. Supplemented by reference TRBV7-7 and TRBJ2-3, the full variable domain reads GAGVSQSPRYKVTKRGQDVTLRCDPISSHATLYWYQQALGQGPEFLTYFNYEAQPDKSGLPSDRFSAERPEGSISTLTIQRTEQRDSAMYRCASSLTDTQYFGPGTRLTVL.

The J gene is TRBJ2-1, the V gene TRBV13, with 8 bases matching TRBD2. Germline CDR1 is PRHDT and CDR2 is FYEKMQ (reference sequence). The ends lost 5 bases at V and 4 bases at J; junction bases unmatched: 7. CDR3 size: 15 residues. The DNA for the CDR3 is TGTGCCAGCAGCCTTTTCGGGAGGGGATACAATGAGCAGTTCTTC. This sequence encodes CASSLFGRGYNEQFF.

The chain has TRBV5-1 and TRBJ2-7; maybe TRBD1 (6 bases). CDR3 size: 12 residues. Looked up from germline, CDR1 is SGHRS and CDR2 is YFSETQ. With 4 bases removed from V and 3 bases from J, the gap between germline ends came to 8 bases. This CDR3 is CASSTDSYEQYF. The CDR3 DNA reads TGCGCCAGCAGCACGGACAGCTACGAGCAGTACTTC.

This sequence joins TRBV14 and TRBJ2-1; TRBD2 agrees at 9 bases. CDR1 is SGHDN, CDR2 FVKESK, per germline. V gave up 2 bases and J gave up 7 bases; unmatched junction bases: 9. This CDR3 has 16 amino acids. The CDR3 protein is CASSQLPGLAGNEQFF. In DNA form, the CDR3 reads TGTGCCAGCAGCCAACTCCCGGGTCTAGCGGGGAATGAGCAGTTCTTC.

The chain combines TRBV6-6 with TRBJ2-3, with D possibly TRBD1 on 7 matching bases. The CDR3 has 13 amino acids. The germline V gene encodes CDR1 MNHNY and CDR2 SVGAGI (reference sequence). Trimming stripped 5 bases from V and 11 bases from J, with 17 bases between. Written as DNA, the CDR3 is TGTGCCAGCAGTGGCGGGACAGTAATACGGCAGTATTTT. Residues: CASSGGTVIRQYF.

The chain uses TRBV5-1 and TRBJ2-7; perhaps TRBD2 as D (5 bases). Trimming stripped 0 bases from V and 4 bases from J, with 11 bases between. The CDR3 extends over 14 amino acids. Per germline, CDR1 SGHRS and CDR2 YFSETQ. The CDR3, as DNA: TGCGCCAGCAGCTTGGGGCTAGCTCAGTACGAGCAGTACTTC. Translation: CASSLGLAQYEQYF.

The chain combines TRBV7-3 with TRBJ2-4; 9 bases are a match to TRBD1. The CDR3 contains 15 residues. CDR1 and CDR2 (germline): SGHTA, FQGTGA. V trimming: 5 bases; J trimming: 9 bases; junction bases outside the gene matches: 11. The CDR3 DNA reads as TGTGCCAGCAGCGTGGACAGGGGAACTTCTTCCATTCAGTACTTC. It encodes CASSVDRGTSSIQYF.

The chain has TRBV5-4 and TRBJ2-5, with D perhaps matching TRBD2 (6 bases). The V gene lost 4 bases and the J gene lost 2 bases, with 15 bases spanning the gap. CDR1 and CDR2 (germline): SGHNT, YYREEE (reference sequence). The CDR3 has 15 residues. In DNA, the CDR3 is TGTGCCAGCAGCCTCATAGTTGCGGGACAAGAGACCCAGTACTTC. The encoded protein is CASSLIVAGQETQYF.

The chain uses TRBV7-3 and TRBJ2-7, with D tentatively TRBD2 (5 bases). CDR1 is SGHTA and CDR2 is FQGTGA in the germline V gene. Deletions cut 4 bases from V and 7 bases from J, with 14 bases between. This CDR3 has 13 amino acids. The CDR3 DNA sequence: TGTGCCAGCAGCTCAGGACGGGATGATGAGCAGTACTTC. Protein sequence: CASSSGRDDEQYF. Looking up the rest from reference TRBV7-3 and TRBJ2-7 gives the full variable domain: GAGVSQTPSNKVTEKGKYVELRCDPISGHTALYWYRQSLGQGPEFLIYFQGTGAADDSGLPNDRFFAVRPEGSVSTLKIQRTERGDSAVYLCASSSGRDDEQYFGPGTRLTVT.

The V gene is TRBV19, the J gene TRBJ1-5, with D maybe TRBD1 (6 bases). V was clipped by 4 bases and J by 7 bases, with 17 bases between them. Germline V CDR1 and CDR2: LNHDA, SQIVND (reference sequence). This CDR3 comprises 15 residues. The CDR3 bases are TGTGCCAGTAGTACTATGTGGGGGCCGGGCCAGCCCCAGCATTTT. Translating it yields CASSTMWGPGQPQHF.

The chain uses TRBV2 and TRBJ2-4; 7 bases agree with TRBD1. This CDR3 comprises 14 residues. Germline CDR1 and CDR2: SNHLY and FYNNEI. The V gene end was trimmed by 7 bases and the J gene end by 8 bases; junction bases not matched to a gene: 11. The CDR3 reads CASTGLQGRDIQYF. Written as DNA, the CDR3 is TGTGCCAGCACTGGGTTACAGGGGCGGGACATTCAGTACTTC.

This clone was counted once. This rearrangement joins TRBV7-9 to TRBJ2-1; TRBD2 might be the D (6 bases). The CDR3 is 15 residues long. Deletions cut 0 bases from V and 6 bases from J, with 12 bases between. Germline V lookup: CDR1 SEHNR, CDR2 FQNEAQ (reference sequence). CDR3 amino acids: CASSLAGGLFNEQFF. The CDR3, as DNA: TGTGCCAGCAGCTTAGCGGGAGGACTCTTCAATGAGCAGTTCTTC. The entire variable domain, with the rest obtained from reference TRBV7-9 and TRBJ2-1, is as follows: DTGVSQNPRHKITKRGQNVTFRCDPISEHNRLYWYRQTLGQGPEFLTYFQNEAQLEKSRLLSDRFSAERPKGSFSTLEIQRTEQGDSAMYLCASSLAGGLFNEQFFGPGTRLTVL.